A single sample is the source of the 16 T cell receptor beta chains below, sequenced in a study of Ad26.COV2.S vaccination and SARS-CoV-2 variants. Generated by immunoSEQ multiplex PCR, the TCRdb table keeps only in-frame clones and is missing some. This sample has about 680,000 clones, with more than 70% found just once. Sample treatment: some 20 received Ad26.COV2.S at low or high dose, single or two shots; about five received placebo; per-sample allocation not given. The samples date from day 63 after the first vaccine or placebo injection. The material was peripheral blood, obtained in a trial of Ad26.COV2.S vaccine versus placebo. The receptor set was obtained from a person between 18 and 60 years old who received the Ad26.COV2.S COVID-19 vaccine or a placebo.

The chain recombines TRBV19 with TRBJ1-4, with TRBD1 matching over 8 bases. Germline V lookup: CDR1 LNHDA, CDR2 SQIVND (reference sequence). The CDR3 has 14 residues. V shed 6 bases and J 5 bases; nucleotides not matched to a gene: 5. The CDR3 DNA reads as TGTGCCAGTAGGCCCGGGACAGGAAATGAAAAACTGTTTTTT. This encodes CASRPGTGNEKLFF.

This chain connects TRBV18 to TRBJ1-2; no definite D call. This CDR3 is built from 17 residues. Trimming shortened V by 3 bases and J by 8 bases, and 25 bases separated the two germline ends. Germline V gene lookup returns CDR1 KGHSH and CDR2 LQKENI. CDR3: CASSPAVPDGFYGGYTF. CDR3 DNA sequence: TGTGCCAGCTCACCTGCTGTCCCTGACGGATTTTACGGGGGCTACACCTTC.

This clone showed up just a few times. The chain has TRBV3-1 (or the pseudogene TRBV3-2) and TRBJ2-6, with a weak D call TRBD2 (6 bases). Germline assignment: CDR1 LGHDT and CDR2 YNNKEL (reference sequence). With 1 base removed from V and 1 base from J, the gap between germline ends came to 14 bases. The CDR3 totals 18 residues. The CDR3 DNA is TGTGCCAGCAGCCAAGGTGTTATAGGGAGGTCTGGGGCCAACGTCCTGACTTTC. It codes for CASSQGVIGRSGANVLTF.

The chain couples TRBV19 to TRBJ1-1, with TRBD1 identical over 11 bases. The CDR3 extends over 15 amino acids. Unmatched junction bases numbered 6, after V lost 5 bases and J lost 4 bases. Germline loops: CDR1 LNHDA, CDR2 SQIVND (reference sequence). The DNA for the CDR3 is TGTGCCAGTAGTTTAACCGGGACAGGGGGCACTGAAGCTTTCTTT. It is translated as CASSLTGTGGTEAFF.

This rearrangement joins TRBV2 to TRBJ2-3; TRBD2 aligns across 9 bases. The V segment lost 3 bases and the J segment 5 bases; nucleotides outside the gene matches: 9. The CDR3 is 16 residues long. Germline assignment: CDR1 SNHLY and CDR2 FYNNEI. CDR3 sequence reads: CASSEASGAPGDTQYF. Here the CDR3 DNA reads TGTGCCAGCAGTGAGGCTAGCGGGGCCCCAGGAGATACGCAGTATTTT.

The chain links TRBV4-1 to TRBJ1-2, with a possible D match to TRBD1 (6 bases). Trimming left V 2 bases short and J 3 bases short, with 10 bases between. CDR1 and CDR2 from the germline V gene are MGHRA and YSYEKL. The CDR3 has 14 amino acids. CDR3 amino acids: CASSQNRVDYGYTF. DNA for the CDR3: TGCGCCAGCAGCCAAAACAGGGTTGACTATGGCTACACCTTC.

The chain uses TRBV2 and TRBJ1-5; D unresolved. CDR1 and CDR2 (germline): SNHLY, FYNNEI. CDR3 size: 17 residues. Deletions cut 6 bases from V and 2 bases from J, with 20 bases between. CDR3 nucleotides: TGTGCCAGCAGAGCCACCTCACAGCGACGGGGCAATCAGCCCCAGCATTTT. It codes for CASRATSQRRGNQPQHF.

The chain's CDR3 is CASSPGQRGNYEQYF. In DNA, the CDR3 is TGTGCCAGCAGTCCCGGGCAGCGGGGTAACTACGAGCAGTACTTC. The J gene is TRBJ2-7, the V gene TRBV6-2 or TRBV6-3, with 7 positions matching TRBD2. V trimming: 5 bases; J trimming: 3 bases; junction bases outside the gene matches: 10. The CDR3 length is 15 residues. Germline V gene sequence: CDR1 MNHEY, CDR2 SVGEGT.

This chain connects TRBV11-2 to TRBJ1-2; D may be TRBD1 (5 bases). The CDR3 sequence is 12 residues long. Trimming removed 1 base at V and 8 bases at J, with 8 bases between. In germline, CDR1 is SGHAT, CDR2 FQNNGV. CDR3 protein: CASSLAGRGYTF. Written as DNA, the CDR3 is TGTGCCAGCAGCTTAGCAGGGAGAGGCTACACCTTC. Supplemented by reference TRBV11-2 and TRBJ1-2, the full variable domain reads EAGVAQSPRYKIIEKRQSVAFWCNPISGHATLYWYQQILGQGPKLLIQFQNNGVVDDSQLPKDRFSAERLKGVDSTLKIQPAKLEDSAVYLCASSLAGRGYTFGSGTRLTVV.

The chain carries TRBV7-8 and TRBJ1-3; a weak D match, TRBD1 (6 bases). CDR1 is SGHVS and CDR2 is FQNEAQ in the germline V gene. Trimming removed 1 base from V and 4 bases from J, with 14 bases in between. The CDR3 sequence is 16 residues long. CDR3 in amino acids: CASSLGTSGGGNTIYF. CDR3 bases: TGTGCCAGCAGCTTAGGGACCTCGGGGGGCGGAAACACCATATATTTT.

This chain uses TRBV5-1 with TRBJ1-5, with D possibly matching TRBD1 (5 bases). The CDR3 extends over 14 amino acids. Trimming cost V 4 bases and J 6 bases, with 14 bases left between them. Germline V CDR1 and CDR2: SGHRS, YFSETQ. The CDR3 spells CASSRDLGGQPQHF. CDR3 DNA: TGCGCCAGCAGCCGGGACCTGGGGGGTCAGCCCCAGCATTTT.

This sequence joins TRBV7-9 and TRBJ1-2; unclear D gene. This CDR3 region has 11 residues. V lost 5 bases and J 8 bases, leaving 9 bases between the germline ends. The germline V gene has CDR1 SEHNR and CDR2 FQNEAQ (reference sequence). The CDR3 DNA follows: TGTGCCAGCAGCCCCTTGGAGGGCTACACCTTC. Its protein product is CASSPLEGYTF.

The V and J genes are TRBV19 and TRBJ1-5; 7 bases map to TRBD1. CDR3 length: 17 amino acids. Germline CDR1 is LNHDA and CDR2 is SQIVND (reference sequence). V shed 6 bases, J shed 1 base, and the junction held 12 bases outside the gene matches. The CDR3 is CASSLAGGGVSNQPQHF. The DNA for the CDR3 is TGTGCCAGTAGCCTCGCAGGGGGAGGGGTGAGCAATCAGCCCCAGCATTTT.

The chain combines TRBV19 with TRBJ2-5; 7 bases are a match to TRBD1. J gave up 5 bases and V 5 bases, and 5 bases lay outside the gene matches. This CDR3 contains 13 residues. Germline CDR1 LNHDA, CDR2 SQIVND (reference sequence). CDR3 coding DNA: TGTGCCAGTAGTCCTCGACAGGGTGAGACCCAGTACTTC. It specifies CASSPRQGETQYF. Looking up the rest from reference TRBV19 and TRBJ2-5 gives the full variable domain: DGGITQSPKYLFRKEGQNVTLSCEQNLNHDAMYWYRQDPGQGLRLIYYSQIVNDFQKGDIAEGYSVSREKKESFPLTVTSAQKNPTAFYLCASSPRQGETQYFGPGTRLLVL.

The rearrangement joins TRBV5-1 to TRBJ2-3; D possibly uses TRBD1 or TRBD2 (6 bases each). Germline assignment: CDR1 SGHRS and CDR2 YFSETQ. CDR3 length: 15 amino acids. The germline V and J ends were trimmed by 1 base and 0 bases, with 9 bases remaining between them. This CDR3 reads CASSLTGASTDTQYF. CDR3 bases: TGCGCCAGCAGCTTGACGGGGGCTAGCACAGATACGCAGTATTTT.

This clone was detected once. V gene TRBV20-1 combines with J gene TRBJ2-6; 10 nucleotides align to TRBD2. This CDR3 is built from 18 residues. The trim removed 3 bases at V and 0 bases at J, leaving 8 bases unmatched. Germline CDR1 is DFQATT and CDR2 is SNEGSKA (reference sequence). The chain's CDR3 is CSASYRASGSSGANVLTF. In DNA form, the CDR3 reads TGCAGTGCTAGTTATCGGGCTAGCGGGAGCTCTGGGGCCAACGTCCTGACTTTC.